This T cell receptor beta chain was sequenced for a study of blood T cell repertoires in COVID-19. Assay used: immunoSEQ multiplex PCR; TCRdb lists only in-frame clones, some missing. The sample shows some 80,000 clones, roughly 86% of them seen only once. In germline, CDR1 is MDHEN, CDR2 SYDVKM. The CDR3 length is 16 residues. V was pared by 1 base and J by 7 bases, with 11 bases of the junction left unmatched. The chain links TRBV28 to TRBJ1-2; 8 nucleotides line up with TRBD1. The sequenced material came from peripheral blood. The source is a man aged 50 or older with active or convalescent COVID-19. The CDR3 nucleotides are TGTGCCAGCAGTTTATTCCCCTCGGACAGGGCTTCTGGCTACACCTTC. Protein: CASSLFPSDRASGYTF.